Each of the 21 T cell receptor beta chains below was sequenced from the same sample in a study of cytomegalovirus exposure and HLA in healthy donors. The protocol was immunoSEQ multiplex PCR, while the TCRdb copy is restricted to in-frame clones and leaves out a portion. The sample lists more than 250,000 clones; 86% were seen once. What was sequenced was PBMCs. Every receptor here comes from a woman under 30 in good health and CMV-seronegative.

This clone was seen just once. This sequence joins TRBV7-8 and TRBJ2-7; 8 bases agree with TRBD2. With V trimmed by 4 bases and J by 5 bases, 7 bases remained unmatched. The CDR3 totals 14 residues. Germline V gives CDR1 SGHVS, CDR2 FQNEAQ. In DNA, the CDR3 is TGTGCCAGCAGCTCACTAGCGGTGTTCCACGAGCAGTACTTC. Translating it yields CASSSLAVFHEQYF.

The chain employs TRBV30 and TRBJ1-1, with TRBD1 matching 9 bases. The CDR3 consists of 13 residues. Trimming cost V 4 bases and J 7 bases; bases outside gene matches: 7. In germline, CDR1 is GTSNPN, CDR2 SVGIG (reference sequence). CDR3 protein: CAWTNRGRDEAFF. As DNA, the CDR3 is TGTGCCTGGACTAACAGGGGGCGCGATGAAGCTTTCTTT. The variable domain in full, completed from reference TRBV30 and TRBJ1-1, reads SQTIHQWPATLVQPVGSPLSLECTVEGTSNPNLYWYRQAAGRGLQLLFYSVGIGQISSEVPQNLSASRPQDRQFILSSKKLLLSDSGFYLCAWTNRGRDEAFFGQGTRLTVV.

The chain combines TRBV7-8 with TRBJ1-1; possibly TRBD1 for D (5 bases). Between the trimmed V and J ends, which lost 3 bases and 0 bases, there was a span of 8 bases. This CDR3 has 14 amino acids. Germline assignment: CDR1 SGHVS and CDR2 FQNEAQ. CDR3 sequence (DNA): TGTGCCAGCAGCTTTCCAGGGATGAACACTGAAGCTTTCTTT. Its translation: CASSFPGMNTEAFF.

V gene TRBV28 combines with J gene TRBJ1-5, with D maybe TRBD1 (5 bases). Trimming pared 6 bases from V and 2 bases from J, leaving 14 bases between. The CDR3 is 15 amino acids. Germline lookup yields CDR1 MDHEN and CDR2 SYDVKM. CDR3 residues: CASSSGREGNQPQHF. In DNA, the CDR3 is TGTGCCAGCAGCTCGGGACGGGAGGGCAATCAGCCCCAGCATTTT. Full variable domain (rest looked up from reference TRBV28 and TRBJ1-5): DVKVTQSSRYLVKRTGEKVFLECVQDMDHENMFWYRQDPGLGLRLIYFSYDVKMKEKGDIPEGYSVSREKKERFSLILESASTNQTSMYLCASSSGREGNQPQHFGDGTRLSIL.

V is TRBV5-1 and J is TRBJ2-7; D unresolved. Germline lookup yields CDR1 SGHRS and CDR2 YFSETQ. CDR3 size: 13 residues. V was clipped by 5 bases and J by 0 bases, with 9 bases between them. DNA for the CDR3: TGCGCCAGCAGACTGTCTAGCTCCTACGAGCAGTACTTC. Its protein product is CASRLSSSYEQYF.

V is TRBV5-1 and J is TRBJ2-7, with 8 bases aligning to TRBD2. Germline V lookup: CDR1 SGHRS, CDR2 YFSETQ. V gave up 2 bases and J gave up 3 bases; unmatched junction bases: 4. CDR3 length: 14 residues. Written as DNA, the CDR3 is TGCGCCAGCAGCTTACTAGCGGACAACTACGAGCAGTACTTC. Amino acids: CASSLLADNYEQYF. Full variable domain (outside the CDR3, taken from reference TRBV5-1 and TRBJ2-7): KAGVTQTPRYLIKTRGQQVTLSCSPISGHRSVSWYQQTPGQGLQFLFEYFSETQRNKGNFPGRFSGRQFSNSRSEMNVSTLELGDSALYLCASSLLADNYEQYFGPGTRLTVT.

The CDR3 spells CASRKNREIGQPQHF. CDR3 DNA: TGTGCCAGTAGAAAAAACAGGGAAATTGGTCAGCCCCAGCATTTT. The chain carries TRBV19 and TRBJ1-5, with TRBD1 as a possible D gene (6 bases). Germline lookup yields CDR1 LNHDA and CDR2 SQIVND (reference sequence). This CDR3 comprises 15 residues. The germline V and J ends were trimmed by 6 bases and 6 bases, with 18 bases remaining between them.

This rearrangement joins TRBV13 to TRBJ2-5; 7 positions match TRBD2. The CDR3 loop spans 16 amino acids. Germline V CDR1 and CDR2: PRHDT, FYEKMQ (reference sequence). After removal of 4 bases from V and 9 bases from J, the junction contained 17 bases not matched to a gene. The CDR3, as DNA: TGTGCCAGCAGCTCCCCGGCTAGCGGCCTCTCCGGTGCCCAGTACTTC. This sequence encodes CASSSPASGLSGAQYF.

In this sample, this clone turned up a few times. This CDR3 is CASETGSNQPQHF. The CDR3 nucleotides read TGTGCCAGCGAGACAGGGAGCAATCAGCCCCAGCATTTT. V and J are TRBV19 and TRBJ1-5; 7 positions agree with TRBD1. The CDR3 runs to 13 residues. Trimming took 9 bases from V and 1 from J; bases not matched to a gene: 3. Germline values: CDR1 LNHDA, CDR2 SQIVND (reference sequence).

In this sample, this clone turned up a few times. The chain employs TRBV9 and TRBJ1-2, with 10 positions matching TRBD1. CDR1 is SGDLS, CDR2 YYNGEE, per germline. The CDR3 spans 15 residues. J was trimmed by 5 bases and V by 3 bases; bases with no gene match: 7. CDR3 region: CASSAGTGVSYGYTF. In nucleotides, the CDR3 is TGTGCCAGCAGCGCCGGGACAGGGGTTAGTTATGGCTACACCTTC.

The chain uses TRBV9 and TRBJ2-1; 7 nucleotides match TRBD2. The CDR3 has 14 residues. CDR1 is SGDLS and CDR2 is YYNGEE in the germline V gene. With 1 base clipped from V and 8 bases from J, the junction kept 6 bases outside the gene matches. The CDR3 reads CASSVTGGRDEQFF. The CDR3 coding sequence is TGTGCCAGCAGCGTAACGGGAGGCAGGGATGAGCAGTTCTTC.

The J gene is TRBJ1-2, the V gene TRBV4-3; tentatively, D is TRBD1 (5 bases). Germline V gene sequence: CDR1 LGHNA, CDR2 YSLEER. Trimming cost V 1 base and J 2 bases, with 11 bases left between them. This CDR3 region has 15 residues. CDR3 bases: TGCGCCAGCAGCCAAGTCAAGGGGTCGAACTATGGCTACACCTTC. Protein: CASSQVKGSNYGYTF.

J is TRBJ2-5 and V is TRBV6-5; 7 nucleotides align to TRBD2. This CDR3 has 15 amino acids. CDR1 MNHEY and CDR2 SVGAGI come from the germline V gene. V dropped 2 bases and J dropped 5; count of bases not matched to a gene: 8. In DNA form, the CDR3 reads TGTGCCAGCAGTTACGGTGGGAGGGCGTGGGAGACCCAGTACTTC. It encodes CASSYGGRAWETQYF.

This clone was recorded a few times. The CDR3 spells CASETGQRTSGPQFF. DNA for the CDR3: TGTGCCAGCGAAACGGGACAAAGAACTAGCGGGCCCCAGTTCTTC. The V gene is TRBV5-4, the J gene TRBJ2-1; 9 bases agree with TRBD2. Trimming removed 7 bases from V and 13 bases from J; junction bases left unmatched: 18. This CDR3 is 15 amino acids long. Germline values: CDR1 SGHNT, CDR2 YYREEE (reference sequence). Supplemented by reference TRBV5-4 and TRBJ2-1, the full variable domain reads ETGVTQSPTHLIKTRGQQVTLRCSSQSGHNTVSWYQQALGQGPQFIFQYYREEENGRGNFPPRFSGLQFPNYSSELNVNALELDDSALYLCASETGQRTSGPQFFGPGTRLTVL.

J is TRBJ2-7 and V is TRBV12-5; 10 bases are shared with TRBD2. The germline gives CDR1 LGHNT, CDR2 FRNRAP. The CDR3 sequence is 13 residues long. V lost 5 bases, J lost 4 bases, and 2 bases stayed unmatched. CDR3 in DNA: TGTGCTAGTGGTGCGGGACTAGCGTACGAGCAGTACTTC. It codes for CASGAGLAYEQYF.

Turning to this clone: Other DNA sequences in the sample encode the same CDR3. The DNA of the CDR3 is TGTGCCAGCAGCCTACTAGCCGAGCAGTACTTC. Translating it yields CASSLLAEQYF. The V and J genes are TRBV28 and TRBJ2-7, with a possible D match to TRBD2 (6 bases). The V gene lost 6 bases and the J gene lost 6 bases, with 9 bases spanning the gap. In germline, CDR1 is MDHEN, CDR2 SYDVKM. The CDR3 loop spans 11 amino acids.

The CDR3: CASSVGNSGREETQYF. As DNA, the CDR3 is TGTGCCAGCAGCGTAGGTAATAGCGGGAGGGAAGAGACCCAGTACTTC. The chain couples TRBV9 to TRBJ2-5; TRBD2 matches at 11 bases. This CDR3 contains 16 residues. V shed 0 bases and J 3 bases; nucleotides not matched to a gene: 4. Germline CDR1 reads SGDLS; CDR2 reads YYNGEE. Complete variable domain (other parts from reference TRBV9 and TRBJ2-5): DSGVTQTPKHLITATGQRVTLRCSPRSGDLSVYWYQQSLDQGLQFLIQYYNGEERAKGNILERFSAQQFPDLHSELNLSSLELGDSALYFCASSVGNSGREETQYFGPGTRLLVL.

This chain joins TRBV27 and TRBJ2-7, with 8 positions matching TRBD1. The CDR3 runs to 14 residues. The V segment lost 5 bases and the J segment 2 bases; nucleotides outside the gene matches: 5. From germline, CDR1 is MNHEY and CDR2 SMNVEV (reference sequence). CDR3 DNA sequence: TGTGCCAGCAGTGGGGGGACAGGTCCCTACGAGCAGTACTTC. It yields the protein CASSGGTGPYEQYF.

This sequence joins TRBV6-5 and TRBJ2-5; a possible D gene is TRBD1 (5 bases). This CDR3 is built from 11 residues. Looked up from germline, CDR1 is MNHEY and CDR2 is SVGAGI. V was clipped by 7 bases and J by 7 bases, with 10 bases between them. As DNA, the CDR3 is TGTGCCAGCACCCTAAGGGGGACCCAGTACTTC. It codes for CASTLRGTQYF.

This sequence joins TRBV27 and TRBJ2-7; 9 nucleotides line up with TRBD1. The V segment lost 3 bases and the J segment 5 bases; nucleotides outside the gene matches: 8. CDR1 is MNHEY, CDR2 SMNVEV, per germline (reference sequence). The CDR3 is 15 amino acids. CDR3 amino acids: CASSFAQGTGHEQYF. The CDR3 DNA is TGTGCCAGCAGTTTCGCACAAGGGACAGGGCACGAGCAGTACTTC.

This clone was picked up one time. CDR3 in amino acids: CASSTTGGVQNIQYF. CDR3 sequence (DNA): TGCGCCAGCAGCACGACAGGGGGCGTTCAAAACATTCAGTACTTC. This chain connects TRBV5-1 to TRBJ2-4; 10 nucleotides line up with TRBD1. Germline assignment: CDR1 SGHRS and CDR2 YFSETQ. The CDR3 is 15 amino acids. V trimming: 4 bases; J trimming: 5 bases; junction bases outside the gene matches: 6.